This T cell receptor (beta chain) stems from a study of T cell changes during pregnancy in multiple sclerosis. Germline V gene sequence: CDR1 MGHRA, CDR2 YSYEKL. The CDR3 is 13 amino acids. Trimming removed 6 bases at V and 7 bases at J, with 12 bases between. Some clones are missing from TCRdb's copy, which holds only in-frame ones; the method was immunoSEQ multiplex PCR. This sample has around 70,000 clones, with 90% to 95% found just once. This chain connects TRBV4-1 to TRBJ2-2; maybe TRBD1 (5 bases). The sequence was obtained from a female donor in good health, enrolled as a control in a pregnancy study. The specimen was peripheral blood, collected in the first trimester of pregnancy. The CDR3: CASRDTHGGELFF. The CDR3 nucleotides read TGCGCCAGCAGGGACACGCACGGCGGGGAGCTGTTTTTT.